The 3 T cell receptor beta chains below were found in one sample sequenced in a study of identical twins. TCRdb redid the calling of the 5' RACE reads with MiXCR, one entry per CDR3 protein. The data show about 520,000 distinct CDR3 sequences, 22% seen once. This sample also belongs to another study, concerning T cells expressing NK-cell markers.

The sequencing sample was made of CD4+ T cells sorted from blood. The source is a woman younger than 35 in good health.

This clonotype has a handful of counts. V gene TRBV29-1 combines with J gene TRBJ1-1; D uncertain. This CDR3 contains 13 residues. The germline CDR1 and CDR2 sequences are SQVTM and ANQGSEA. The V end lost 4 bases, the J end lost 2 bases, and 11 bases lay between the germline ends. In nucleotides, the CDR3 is TGCAGCGTTGGAGACCCTCTAAACACTGAAGCTTTCTTT. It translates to CSVGDPLNTEAFF.

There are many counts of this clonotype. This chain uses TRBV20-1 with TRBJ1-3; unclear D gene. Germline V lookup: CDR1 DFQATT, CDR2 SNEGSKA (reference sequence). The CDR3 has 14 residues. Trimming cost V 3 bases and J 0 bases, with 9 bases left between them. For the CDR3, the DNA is TGCAGTGCTAGCCGGCAGAGCTCTGGAAACACCATATATTTT. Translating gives CSASRQSSGNTIYF.

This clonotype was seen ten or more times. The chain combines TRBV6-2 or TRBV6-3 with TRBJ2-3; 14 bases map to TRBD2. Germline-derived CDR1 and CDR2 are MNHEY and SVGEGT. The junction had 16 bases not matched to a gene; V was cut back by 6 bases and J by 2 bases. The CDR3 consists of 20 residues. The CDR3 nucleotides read TGTGCCAGCAGCCCCGGGACTAGCGGGGGACCCATCCAACCCACAGATACGCAGTATTTT. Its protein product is CASSPGTSGGPIQPTDTQYF.